The 10 T cell receptor beta chains presented below share a single source sample, sequenced in a study of blood T cell repertoires in COVID-19. Profiled with immunoSEQ multiplex PCR; TCRdb holds only in-frame clones, not every one. Here the sample spans about 120,000 clones, just under 90% being singletons. The material sequenced was peripheral blood. Receptor source: a woman aged 50 to 65 with acute or convalescent COVID-19.

V and J are TRBV7-2 and TRBJ1-5, with D uncertain. Between the trimmed V and J ends, which lost 2 bases and 7 bases, there was a span of 12 bases. CDR1 and CDR2 (germline): SGHTA, FQGNSA. The CDR3 is 14 residues long. The CDR3 nucleotides are TGTGCCAGCAGCTTATTCCCTTATGAGCAGCCCCAGCATTTT. Translation gives CASSLFPYEQPQHF.

The J gene is TRBJ2-3, the V gene TRBV11-3, with TRBD1 as a possible D gene (6 bases). The germline CDR1 and CDR2 sequences are SGHNT and YENEEA. V was clipped by 4 bases and J by 2 bases, with 13 bases between them. CDR3 length: 15 residues. The CDR3 loop reads CASSWGLQDTDTQYF. The CDR3 DNA reads as TGTGCCAGCAGCTGGGGGCTCCAGGACACAGATACGCAGTATTTT.

The chain is built from TRBV7-2 and TRBJ1-4, with 7 bases that match TRBD1. J lost 9 bases, V lost 5 bases, and 15 bases had no gene match. CDR1 SGHTA and CDR2 FQGNSA come from the germline V gene. The CDR3 contains 16 residues. This CDR3 reads CASSIRTGVQGQKLFF. The CDR3 bases are TGTGCCAGCAGCATACGAACAGGGGTCCAGGGGCAAAAACTGTTTTTT.

In its sample, this clone was seen many times. The chain couples TRBV5-4 to TRBJ2-2, with TRBD1 matching 9 bases. CDR3 length equals 15 residues. Germline lookup yields CDR1 SGHNT and CDR2 YYREEE (reference sequence). V shed 1 base, J shed 6 bases, and the junction held 4 bases outside the gene matches. The CDR3, as DNA: TGTGCCAGCAGCTTGACAGGGGGCAATGCCGGGGAGCTGTTTTTT. As protein: CASSLTGGNAGELFF.

This chain connects TRBV18 to TRBJ2-1; TRBD2 matches 13 bases. The CDR3 is 17 residues long. After removal of 0 bases from V and 2 bases from J, the junction contained 1 base not matched to a gene. CDR1 is KGHSH and CDR2 is LQKENI in the germline V gene. The CDR3 DNA is TGTGCCAGCTCACCACCGGGACTAGCGGGACCCTACAATGAGCAGTTCTTC. Residues: CASSPPGLAGPYNEQFF.

The chain has TRBV5-1 and TRBJ1-2; maybe TRBD1 (5 bases). V shed 3 bases and J shed 6 bases, with 15 bases lying between them. CDR1 and CDR2 (germline): SGHRS, YFSETQ. CDR3 length: 14 residues. This CDR3 is CASSYVGGWDGYTF. The CDR3 nucleotides read TGCGCCAGCAGCTATGTGGGGGGATGGGATGGCTACACCTTC.

The chain links TRBV6-9 to TRBJ1-5, with 10 bases matching TRBD1. The V gene's germline CDR1 is MNHGY and CDR2 SVAAGI. This CDR3 has 17 residues. V lost 6 bases to trimming and J lost 5 bases; unmatched junction nucleotides: 13. As DNA, the CDR3 is TGTGCCAGCAGATGGGACAGGGGAAATTTGGAATATCAGCCCCAGCATTTT. It is translated as CASRWDRGNLEYQPQHF.

In this sample, this clone turned up once. CDR3 DNA: TGTGCCAGCAGTTTAGGGCAGGCTTTCTTT. Residues: CASSLGQAFF. The V and J genes are TRBV12-3 or TRBV12-4 and TRBJ1-1; D not resolved. Trimming took off 1 base at V and 11 bases at J, with 5 bases between the two ends. The CDR3 has 10 residues.

The V call is TRBV4-3, the J call TRBJ1-4, with 7 positions matching TRBD1. CDR1 is LGHNA and CDR2 is YSLEER in the germline V gene. The V gene end was trimmed by 1 base and the J gene end by 8 bases; junction bases not matched to a gene: 1. The CDR3 contains 13 residues. CDR3 residues: CASSQGTGEKLFF. The CDR3 DNA is TGCGCCAGCAGCCAAGGGACAGGCGAAAAACTGTTTTTT.

V is TRBV19 and J is TRBJ1-1, with TRBD1 identical over 11 bases. CDR3 size: 14 residues. The germline V gene encodes CDR1 LNHDA and CDR2 SQIVND (reference sequence). The trim removed 6 bases at V and 3 bases at J, leaving 3 bases unmatched. The CDR3 nucleotides read TGTGCCAGTAGCCTGGGACAGGGGGACACTGAAGCTTTCTTT. Protein product: CASSLGQGDTEAFF.